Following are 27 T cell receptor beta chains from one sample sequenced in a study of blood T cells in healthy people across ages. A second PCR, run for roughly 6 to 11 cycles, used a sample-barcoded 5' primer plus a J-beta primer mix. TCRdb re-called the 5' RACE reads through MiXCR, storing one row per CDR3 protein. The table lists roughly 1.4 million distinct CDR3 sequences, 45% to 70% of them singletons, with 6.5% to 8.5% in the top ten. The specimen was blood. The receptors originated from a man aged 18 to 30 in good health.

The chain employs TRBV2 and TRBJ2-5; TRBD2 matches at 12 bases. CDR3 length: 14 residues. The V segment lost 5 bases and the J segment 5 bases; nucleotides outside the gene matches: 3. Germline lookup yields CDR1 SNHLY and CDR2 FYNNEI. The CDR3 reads CASSWTSGAETQYF. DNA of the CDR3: TGTGCCAGCAGTTGGACTAGCGGGGCTGAGACCCAGTACTTC.

CDR3 DNA sequence: TGCAGTGCCCGAGGGGGGGAAGGCTACACCTTC. Amino acids: CSARGGEGYTF. The gene calls are TRBV20-1 and TRBJ1-2; TRBD1 is a possible D gene (6 bases). This CDR3 contains 11 residues. Germline V lookup: CDR1 DFQATT, CDR2 SNEGSKA (reference sequence). Trimming stripped 6 bases from V and 8 bases from J, with 13 bases between.

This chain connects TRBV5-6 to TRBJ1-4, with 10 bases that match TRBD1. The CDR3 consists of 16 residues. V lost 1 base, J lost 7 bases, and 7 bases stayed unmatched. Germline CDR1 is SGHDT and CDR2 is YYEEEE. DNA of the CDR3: TGTGCCAGCAGCTTGTGGACAGGGGGTTTGAGTGAAAAACTGTTTTTT. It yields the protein CASSLWTGGLSEKLFF. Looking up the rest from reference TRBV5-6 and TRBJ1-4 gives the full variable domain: DAGVTQSPTHLIKTRGQQVTLRCSPKSGHDTVSWYQQALGQGPQFIFQYYEEEERQRGNFPDRFSGHQFPNYSSELNVNALLLGDSALYLCASSLWTGGLSEKLFFGSGTQLSVL.

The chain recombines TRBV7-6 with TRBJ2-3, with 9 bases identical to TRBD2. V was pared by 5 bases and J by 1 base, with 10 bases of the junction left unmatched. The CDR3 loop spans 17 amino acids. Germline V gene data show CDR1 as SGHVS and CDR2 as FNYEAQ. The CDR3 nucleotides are TGTGCCAGCAGCCCCACCCCTCTAGCGGGACGCACAGATACGCAGTATTTT. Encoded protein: CASSPTPLAGRTDTQYF.

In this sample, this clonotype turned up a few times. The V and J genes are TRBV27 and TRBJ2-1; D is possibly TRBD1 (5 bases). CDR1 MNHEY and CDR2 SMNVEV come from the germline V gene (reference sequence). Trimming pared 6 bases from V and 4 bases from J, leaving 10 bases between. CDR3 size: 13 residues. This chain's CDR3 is CASRETDYNEQFF. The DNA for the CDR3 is TGTGCCAGCAGGGAGACAGATTACAATGAGCAGTTCTTC.

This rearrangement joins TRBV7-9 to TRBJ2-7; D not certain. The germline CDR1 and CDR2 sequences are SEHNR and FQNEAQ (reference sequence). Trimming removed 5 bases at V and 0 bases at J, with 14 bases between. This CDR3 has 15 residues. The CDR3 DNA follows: TGTGCCAGCAGCCTAGGATTTGGCAGCTCCTACGAGCAGTACTTC. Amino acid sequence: CASSLGFGSSYEQYF. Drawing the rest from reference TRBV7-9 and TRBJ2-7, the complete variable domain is DTGVSQNPRHKITKRGQNVTFRCDPISEHNRLYWYRQTLGQGPEFLTYFQNEAQLEKSRLLSDRFSAERPKGSFSTLEIQRTEQGDSAMYLCASSLGFGSSYEQYFGPGTRLTVT.

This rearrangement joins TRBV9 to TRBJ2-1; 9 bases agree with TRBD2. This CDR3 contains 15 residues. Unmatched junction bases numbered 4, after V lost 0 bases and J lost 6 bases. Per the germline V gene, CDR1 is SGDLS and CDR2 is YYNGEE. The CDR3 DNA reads TGTGCCAGCAGCGTAGGTAGCGGGAGCGGCAATGAGCAGTTCTTC. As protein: CASSVGSGSGNEQFF.

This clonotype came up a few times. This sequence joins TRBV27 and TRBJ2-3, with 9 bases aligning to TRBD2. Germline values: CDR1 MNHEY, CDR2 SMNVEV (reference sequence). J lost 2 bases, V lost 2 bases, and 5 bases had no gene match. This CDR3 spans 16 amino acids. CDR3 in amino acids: CASSLGGGALTDTQYF. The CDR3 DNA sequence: TGTGCCAGCAGTTTAGGCGGGGGGGCCCTCACAGATACGCAGTATTTT.

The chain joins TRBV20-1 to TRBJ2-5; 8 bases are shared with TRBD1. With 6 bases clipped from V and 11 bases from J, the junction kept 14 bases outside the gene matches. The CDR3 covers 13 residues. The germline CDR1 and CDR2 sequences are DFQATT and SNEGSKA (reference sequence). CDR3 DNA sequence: TGCAGTGCCAGGGGGACGGGACAGGAGGAGCAGTACTTC. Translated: CSARGTGQEEQYF.

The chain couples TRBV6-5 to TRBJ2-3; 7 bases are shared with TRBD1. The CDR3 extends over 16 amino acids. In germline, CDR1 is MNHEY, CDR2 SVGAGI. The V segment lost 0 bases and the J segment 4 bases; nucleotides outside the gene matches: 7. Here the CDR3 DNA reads TGTGCCAGCAGTTACTCCGGGACAGAATTTCCAGATACGCAGTATTTT. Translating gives CASSYSGTEFPDTQYF.

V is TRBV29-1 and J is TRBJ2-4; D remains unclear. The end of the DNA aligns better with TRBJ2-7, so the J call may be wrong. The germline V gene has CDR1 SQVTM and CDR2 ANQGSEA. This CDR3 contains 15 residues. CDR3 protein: CSVEEVAVEGYEQYF. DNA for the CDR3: TGCAGCGTTGAAGAGGTGGCAGTAGAAGGCTACGAGCAGTACTTC.

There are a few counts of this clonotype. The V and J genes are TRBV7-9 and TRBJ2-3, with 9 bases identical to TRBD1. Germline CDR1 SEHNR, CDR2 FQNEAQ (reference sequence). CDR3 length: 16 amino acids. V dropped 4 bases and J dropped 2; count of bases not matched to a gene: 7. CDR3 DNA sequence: TGTGCCAGCAGCTGGGGACAGGGCGGACTCACAGATACGCAGTATTTT. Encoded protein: CASSWGQGGLTDTQYF.

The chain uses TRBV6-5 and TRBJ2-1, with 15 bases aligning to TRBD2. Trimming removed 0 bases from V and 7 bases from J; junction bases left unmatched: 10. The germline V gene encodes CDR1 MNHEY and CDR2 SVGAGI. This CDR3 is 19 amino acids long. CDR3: CASSYSIRTSGGVHNEQFF. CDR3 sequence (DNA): TGTGCCAGCAGTTACTCGATAAGGACTAGCGGGGGGGTACATAATGAGCAGTTCTTC.

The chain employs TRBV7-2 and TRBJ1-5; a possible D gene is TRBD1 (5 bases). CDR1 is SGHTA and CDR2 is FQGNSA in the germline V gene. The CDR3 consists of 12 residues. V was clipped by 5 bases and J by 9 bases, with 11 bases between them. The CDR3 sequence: CASSQTGGPQHF. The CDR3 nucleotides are TGTGCCAGCAGCCAGACGGGGGGGCCCCAGCATTTT.

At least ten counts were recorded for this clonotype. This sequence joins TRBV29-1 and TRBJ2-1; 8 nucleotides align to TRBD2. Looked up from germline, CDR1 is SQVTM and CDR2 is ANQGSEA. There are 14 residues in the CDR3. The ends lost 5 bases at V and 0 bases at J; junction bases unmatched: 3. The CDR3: CSVNSGASYNEQFF. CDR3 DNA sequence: TGCAGCGTTAATAGCGGGGCCTCCTACAATGAGCAGTTCTTC.

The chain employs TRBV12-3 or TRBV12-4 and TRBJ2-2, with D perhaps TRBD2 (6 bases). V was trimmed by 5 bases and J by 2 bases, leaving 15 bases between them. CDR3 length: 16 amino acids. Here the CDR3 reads CASSPAGGVNTGELFF. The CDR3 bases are TGTGCCAGCAGTCCGGCCGGGGGAGTAAACACCGGGGAGCTGTTTTTT.

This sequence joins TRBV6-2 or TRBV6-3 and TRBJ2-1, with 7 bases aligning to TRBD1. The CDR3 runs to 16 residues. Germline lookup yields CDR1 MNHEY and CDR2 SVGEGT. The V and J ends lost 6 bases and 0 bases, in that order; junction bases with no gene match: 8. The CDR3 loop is CASSLDRDTSYNEQFF. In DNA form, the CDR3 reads TGTGCCAGCAGCTTAGACAGGGACACCTCCTACAATGAGCAGTTCTTC.

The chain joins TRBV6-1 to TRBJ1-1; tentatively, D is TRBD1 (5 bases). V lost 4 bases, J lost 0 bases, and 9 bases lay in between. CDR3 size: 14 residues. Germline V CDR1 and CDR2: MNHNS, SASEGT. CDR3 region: CASSGRAVNTEAFF. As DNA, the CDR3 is TGTGCCAGCAGTGGCAGGGCCGTGAACACTGAAGCTTTCTTT.

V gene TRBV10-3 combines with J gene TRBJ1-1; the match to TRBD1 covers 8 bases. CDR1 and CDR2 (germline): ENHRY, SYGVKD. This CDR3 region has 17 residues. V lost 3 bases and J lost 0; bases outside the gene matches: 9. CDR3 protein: CAISERTGPFMNTEAFF. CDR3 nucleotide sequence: TGTGCCATCAGTGAACGGACAGGGCCTTTTATGAACACTGAAGCTTTCTTT.

DNA for the CDR3: TGCGCCAGCAGCCCGGGAGCCCGGGGTTGGACCGGGGAGCTGTTTTTT. Encoded protein: CASSPGARGWTGELFF. This chain joins TRBV4-1 and TRBJ2-2; a possible D gene is TRBD2 (6 bases). The CDR3 runs to 16 residues. Trimming pared 4 bases from V and 5 bases from J, leaving 17 bases between. In germline, CDR1 is MGHRA, CDR2 YSYEKL.

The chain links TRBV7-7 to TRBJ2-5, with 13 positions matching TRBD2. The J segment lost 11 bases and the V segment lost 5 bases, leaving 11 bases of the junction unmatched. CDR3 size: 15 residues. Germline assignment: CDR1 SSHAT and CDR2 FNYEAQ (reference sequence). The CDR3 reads CASSLGLAGVVEQYF. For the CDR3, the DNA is TGTGCCAGCAGCCTCGGACTAGCGGGAGTCGTTGAGCAGTACTTC.

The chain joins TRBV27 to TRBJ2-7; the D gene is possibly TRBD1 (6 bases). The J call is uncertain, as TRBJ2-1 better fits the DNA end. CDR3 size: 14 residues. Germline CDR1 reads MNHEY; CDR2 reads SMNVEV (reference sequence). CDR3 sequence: CASSYHREHYEQFF. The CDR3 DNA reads TGTGCCAGCAGCTACCACAGGGAGCACTACGAGCAGTTCTTC.

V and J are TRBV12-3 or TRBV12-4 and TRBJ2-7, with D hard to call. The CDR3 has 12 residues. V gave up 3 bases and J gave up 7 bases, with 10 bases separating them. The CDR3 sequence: CASSFSGWEQYF. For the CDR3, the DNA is TGTGCCAGCAGTTTTTCAGGTTGGGAGCAGTACTTC.

CDR3 sequence: CASRGHYLETQYF. CDR3 in DNA: TGTGCCAGCAGAGGACACTATCTAGAGACCCAGTACTTC. The J gene is TRBJ2-5, the V gene TRBV27; D is possibly TRBD1 (5 bases). The CDR3 is 13 residues long. Germline CDR1 is MNHEY and CDR2 is SMNVEV (reference sequence). V lost 6 bases and J 4 bases, leaving 12 bases between the germline ends.

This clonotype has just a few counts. CDR3 sequence (DNA): TGTGCCAGCAGCTTATTTACCTTAGGTAATGAGCAGTTCTTC. Translated, it gives CASSLFTLGNEQFF. The chain uses TRBV7-9 and TRBJ2-1; D remains unclear. This CDR3 spans 14 amino acids. Trimming removed 2 bases from V and 7 bases from J, with 12 bases in between. The germline CDR1 and CDR2 sequences are SEHNR and FQNEAQ (reference sequence).

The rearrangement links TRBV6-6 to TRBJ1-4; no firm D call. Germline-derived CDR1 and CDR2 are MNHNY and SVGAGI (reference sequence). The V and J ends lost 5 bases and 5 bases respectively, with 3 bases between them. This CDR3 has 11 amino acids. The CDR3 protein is CASSTNEKLFF. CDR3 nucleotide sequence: TGTGCCAGCAGTACCAATGAAAAACTGTTTTTT.

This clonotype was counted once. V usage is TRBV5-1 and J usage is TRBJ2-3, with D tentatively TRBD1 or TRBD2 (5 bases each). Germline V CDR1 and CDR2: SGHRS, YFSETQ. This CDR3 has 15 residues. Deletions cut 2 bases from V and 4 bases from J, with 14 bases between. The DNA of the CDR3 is TGCGCCAGCAGCTTTAACGGGGCGGTGTCAGATACGCAGTATTTT. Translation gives CASSFNGAVSDTQYF.